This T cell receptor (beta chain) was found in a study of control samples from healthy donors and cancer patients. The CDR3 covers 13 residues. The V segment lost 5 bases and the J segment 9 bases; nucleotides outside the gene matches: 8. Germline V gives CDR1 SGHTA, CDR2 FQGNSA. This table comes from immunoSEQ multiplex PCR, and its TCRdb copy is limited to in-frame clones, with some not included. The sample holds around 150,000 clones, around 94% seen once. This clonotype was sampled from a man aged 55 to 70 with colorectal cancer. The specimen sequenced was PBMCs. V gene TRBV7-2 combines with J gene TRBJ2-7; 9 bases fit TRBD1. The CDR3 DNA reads TGTGCCAGCAGCCCGGGACAGGGAATGGGGCAGTACTTC. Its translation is CASSPGQGMGQYF.